These 12 T cell receptor beta chains came from one sample sequenced in a study of blood T cell repertoires in COVID-19 (dated by TCRdb to 2018 to 2020). The receptor library was made with the immunoSEQ multiplex PCR assay. Drawn from immuneACCESS, this table holds only the in-frame rearrangements with V and J called that TCRdb kept. Clones are partly lost; checked studies trace under half to an unresolved V gene and leave the rest unexplained. This sample is represented by tens of thousands of clones; 90% to 95% of them were singletons. 3.1% of the sample comes from the top ten. Sequencing was done on a sample of peripheral blood. These receptors were collected from a human donor in a cohort sampled during active COVID-19.

The rearrangement joins TRBV4-2 to TRBJ2-7; 7 bases match TRBD2. With V trimmed by 0 bases and J by 3 bases, 8 bases remained unmatched. Germline CDR1 and CDR2: LGHNA and YNFKEQ. CDR3 size: 16 residues. The CDR3 DNA follows: TGTGCCAGCAGCCAAGATCGACTAGCAGAAAGCTACGAGCAGTACTTC. Its translation: CASSQDRLAESYEQYF.

The chain employs TRBV4-1 and TRBJ1-4, with D perhaps matching TRBD1 (5 bases). The ends were cut back, 1 base at V and 5 bases at J, with 17 bases in the middle. The CDR3 loop spans 17 amino acids. CDR1 MGHRA and CDR2 YSYEKL come from the germline V gene. CDR3 amino acids: CASSQGGPRGLNEKLFF. In DNA form, the CDR3 reads TGCGCCAGCAGCCAAGGAGGTCCTAGGGGCCTCAATGAAAAACTGTTTTTT.

V gene TRBV24-1 combines with J gene TRBJ2-3, with 7 bases aligning to TRBD1. Germline values: CDR1 KGHDR, CDR2 SFDVKD. The CDR3 contains 16 residues. J gave up 2 bases and V 4 bases, and 8 bases lay outside the gene matches. In DNA, the CDR3 is TGTGCCACCAGTGAGTTACCGGGACAGAACACAGATACGCAGTATTTT. Its protein is CATSELPGQNTDTQYF.

The V and J genes are TRBV20-1 and TRBJ2-3; tentative D call: TRBD2 (5 bases). Germline-derived CDR1 and CDR2 are DFQATT and SNEGSKA (reference sequence). Trimming took 6 bases from V and 14 from J, leaving 18 bases between them. This CDR3 has 11 residues. Here the CDR3 reads CSAESGYLAYF. In DNA, the CDR3 is TGCAGTGCCGAGAGCGGATACCTAGCGTATTTT.

The chain has TRBV6-5 and TRBJ1-1; D might be TRBD1 (5 bases). V dropped 0 bases and J dropped 1 base, with 9 bases sitting between them. Germline CDR1 and CDR2: MNHEY and SVGAGI. The length of the CDR3 is 15 residues. CDR3 loop: CASSYSYQGNTEAFF. CDR3 coding DNA: TGTGCCAGCAGTTACTCTTATCAGGGGAACACTGAAGCTTTCTTT.

The V and J genes are TRBV12-3 or TRBV12-4 and TRBJ1-2; the match to TRBD1 covers 9 bases. Unmatched junction bases numbered 6, after V lost 6 bases and J lost 7 bases. The CDR3 totals 13 residues. The CDR3 loop is CASSQGQGFGYTF. In DNA form, the CDR3 reads TGTGCCAGCAGCCAGGGACAGGGATTTGGCTACACCTTC.

This rearrangement joins TRBV6-5 to TRBJ2-2, with TRBD1 identical over 8 bases. The CDR3 has 13 amino acids. With V trimmed by 8 bases and J by 5 bases, 4 bases remained unmatched. CDR1 MNHEY and CDR2 SVGAGI come from the germline V gene. The CDR3 nucleotides are TGTGCCAGCGACAGGGGTGGTACCGGGGAGCTGTTTTTT. Protein product: CASDRGGTGELFF.

V usage is TRBV29-1 and J usage is TRBJ2-7; D call uncertain. The CDR3 length is 11 residues. V lost 4 bases, J lost 2 bases, and 6 bases lay in between. The germline V gene has CDR1 SQVTM and CDR2 ANQGSEA. Here the CDR3 DNA reads TGCAGCGTTGCGTCAGCCTACGAGCAGTACTTC. This gives the protein CSVASAYEQYF.

The J gene is TRBJ1-5, the V gene TRBV10-2; 9 bases map to TRBD1. The CDR3 is 15 residues long. CDR1 is WSHSY and CDR2 is SAAADI in the germline V gene. V gave up 6 bases and J gave up 5 bases; unmatched junction bases: 8. The CDR3 sequence: CASSERDRAHQPQHF. In DNA, the CDR3 is TGCGCCAGCAGCGAACGGGACAGGGCCCATCAGCCCCAGCATTTT.

The chain couples TRBV12-5 to TRBJ1-5; 7 bases map to TRBD1. This CDR3 region has 16 residues. Per the germline V gene, CDR1 is LGHNT and CDR2 is FRNRAP. The J segment lost 7 bases and the V segment lost 4 bases, leaving 13 bases of the junction unmatched. The CDR3 reads CASGWIQGTSLQPQHF. CDR3 bases: TGTGCTAGTGGTTGGATACAGGGGACTTCCCTCCAGCCCCAGCATTTT.

This chain uses TRBV5-5 with TRBJ1-2; possibly TRBD1 for D (6 bases). CDR1 SGHKS and CDR2 YYEKEE come from the germline V gene (reference sequence). V shed 0 bases and J shed 3 bases, with 12 bases lying between them. The CDR3 consists of 15 residues. CDR3 bases: TGTGCCAGCAGCTTGGAAGGGGACACCTACTATGGCTACACCTTC. This gives the protein CASSLEGDTYYGYTF.

The V and J genes are TRBV6-7 and TRBJ1-1; D possibly corresponds to TRBD1 (6 bases). TRBV6-7 is sorted into the ORF group, with uncertain function. The CDR3 covers 17 residues. V was clipped by 5 bases and J by 0 bases, with 19 bases between them. CDR3 DNA: TGTGCCAGCAGTCCCGGGGAGGGAGGGGGATTGAACACTGAAGCTTTCTTT. It is translated as CASSPGEGGGLNTEAFF.